This is a list of T cell receptor beta chains from one sample in a study of blood T cell repertoires in COVID-19. Sequenced by immunoSEQ multiplex PCR; TCRdb stores in-frame clones only, minus some. The sample holds roughly 90,000 clones, about 92% seen once. Sequenced: peripheral blood. These receptors were obtained from a man aged 45-65 years with acute or convalescent COVID-19. CDR3s include the opening cysteine and the closing phenylalanine or tryptophan. D genes are given only for firm matches. For some rows the clone size is stated as once, few or many, or as a class when expanded; others skip it.

TRBV6-5	TRBJ1-2	-	-	CASSPRGDTNYGYTF	TGTGCCAGCAGCCCCCGAGGGGACACTAACTATGGCTACACCTTC
TRBV2	TRBJ1-2	-	-	CASSDMSGKNYGYTF	TGTGCCAGCAGTGATATGTCGGGAAAAAACTATGGCTACACCTTC
TRBV6-2/TRBV6-3	TRBJ2-1	few	-	CASSYVKGQLYHNEQFF	TGTGCCAGCAGTTACGTAAAAGGACAGCTTTATCACAATGAGCAGTTCTTC
TRBV6-2/TRBV6-3	TRBJ2-7	-	TRBD1	CASSYTGEISYEQYF	TGTGCCAGCAGTTACACAGGGGAAATTTCCTACGAGCAGTACTTC
TRBV29-1	TRBJ2-5	-	TRBD2	CSVGGTSGGETQYF	TGCAGCGTCGGGGGGACTTCCGGAGGGGAGACCCAGTACTTC
TRBV19	TRBJ1-1	-	-	CASIMNTEAFF	TGTGCCAGTATTATGAACACTGAAGCTTTCTTT
TRBV7-2	TRBJ2-3	-	-	CASSLTTAPSTDTQYF	TGTGCCAGCAGCTTAACGACAGCTCCTAGCACAGATACGCAGTATTTT
TRBV5-1	TRBJ2-3	-	TRBD1	CASSSTGTGNADTQYF	TGCGCCAGCAGCTCAACCGGGACAGGGAACGCAGATACGCAGTATTTT
TRBV24-1	TRBJ2-2	-	-	CATSDNTGRLAGELFF	TGTGCCACCAGTGATAACACAGGGAGATTAGCCGGGGAGCTGTTTTTT
TRBV4-3	TRBJ1-6	-	-	CASSQDRTENSPLHF	TGCGCCAGCAGCCAAGATCGGACAGAAAATTCACCCCTCCACTTT
TRBV6-2/TRBV6-3	TRBJ2-5	-	-	CASSSSQGQTQYF	TGTGCCAGCAGTAGCTCGCAGGGTCAGACCCAGTACTTC